A single sample gave rise to the 17 T cell receptor beta chains below, sequenced in a study of Graves' ophthalmopathy and Graves' hyperthyroidism. RNA transcripts were the source from which TCR beta CDR3 regions were amplified. The library came from an HTBI-primed first-round RT-PCR and a second-round multiplex PCR. From the multiplex PCR reads, TCRdb called clonotypes with MiXCR, one entry per CDR3 protein. The data show some 400,000 distinct CDR3 sequences, around 18% seen once. The source material was peripheral blood. Receptor source: a woman between 18 and 30 years old with Graves' ophthalmopathy.

This clonotype was found many times. The CDR3 nucleotides read TGTGCCAGCGCCGTAAGGGGCTTGAACACTGAAGCTTTCTTT. This codes for CASAVRGLNTEAFF. The rearrangement links TRBV6-2 or TRBV6-3 to TRBJ1-1; perhaps TRBD1 as D (5 bases). V shed 8 bases and J shed 0 bases, with 13 bases lying between them. The CDR3 sequence is 14 residues long. CDR1 is MNHEY, CDR2 SVGEGT, per germline.

This clonotype has a count of ten or more. The rearrangement joins TRBV5-1 to TRBJ2-5, with D tentatively TRBD2 (5 bases). The germline V gene encodes CDR1 SGHRS and CDR2 YFSETQ. This CDR3 region has 14 residues. V was clipped by 4 bases and J by 2 bases, with 12 bases between them. CDR3 in DNA: TGCGCCAGCAGCGGCGGGCAGACTCAAGAGACCCAGTACTTC. It codes for CASSGGQTQETQYF. Based on the CDR3 plus reference TRBV5-1 and TRBJ2-5, the full variable domain is KAGVTQTPRYLIKTRGQQVTLSCSPISGHRSVSWYQQTPGQGLQFLFEYFSETQRNKGNFPGRFSGRQFSNSRSEMNVSTLELGDSALYLCASSGGQTQETQYFGPGTRLLVL.

This clonotype was counted a few times. The V and J genes are TRBV20-1 and TRBJ1-5; 12 positions agree with TRBD1. Looked up from germline, CDR1 is DFQATT and CDR2 is SNEGSKA (reference sequence). CDR3 length: 18 residues. The CDR3 spells CRGLQGQGARDGNQPQHF. DNA for the CDR3: TGCAGAGGCCTCCAGGGACAGGGGGCGAGGGATGGCAATCAGCCCCAGCATTTT.

This clonotype has at least ten counts. The chain is built from TRBV20-1 and TRBJ2-7, with 9 bases aligning to TRBD2. This CDR3 contains 13 residues. CDR1 DFQATT and CDR2 SNEGSKA come from the germline V gene (reference sequence). The junction had 5 bases not matched to a gene; V was cut back by 3 bases and J by 5 bases. CDR3 sequence reads: CSASVLAGHEQYF. CDR3 nucleotide sequence: TGCAGTGCTAGTGTCCTAGCGGGGCACGAGCAGTACTTC.

In its sample, this clonotype was seen many times. The rearrangement uses TRBV15 and TRBJ1-3; maybe TRBD1 (6 bases). Germline CDR1 LNHNV, CDR2 YYDKDF (reference sequence). CDR3 length: 15 amino acids. V lost 1 base to trimming and J lost 5 bases, with 12 bases between them. Written as DNA, the CDR3 is TGTGCCACCAGCAGAGGGGGACAAGGGCGAAACACCATATATTTT. It yields the protein CATSRGGQGRNTIYF. Complete variable domain (other parts from reference TRBV15 and TRBJ1-3): DAMVIQNPRYQVTQFGKPVTLSCSQTLNHNVMYWYQQKSSQAPKLLFHYYDKDFNNEADTPDNFQSRRPNTSFCFLDIRSPGLGDTAMYLCATSRGGQGRNTIYFGEGSWLTVV.

V and J are TRBV7-2 and TRBJ2-5; possible D gene TRBD1, 6 bases. The CDR3 runs 13 residues. The V end was cut by 5 bases, the J end by 5 bases, with 12 bases between. The germline V gene has CDR1 SGHTA and CDR2 FQGNSA. CDR3 coding DNA: TGTGCCAGCAGCGGCTACAGGGAGGAGACCCAGTACTTC. Its protein product is CASSGYREETQYF.

This clonotype was seen ten or more times. The chain recombines TRBV7-6 with TRBJ1-1; no definite D call. V was pared by 5 bases and J by 8 bases, with 18 bases between. In germline, CDR1 is SGHVS, CDR2 FNYEAQ. The length of the CDR3 is 14 residues. CDR3 sequence reads: CASSRTPGPAEAFF. CDR3 bases: TGTGCCAGCAGCCGCACCCCAGGTCCAGCCGAAGCTTTCTTT.

This chain connects TRBV6-5 to TRBJ1-1; possibly TRBD1 for D (5 bases). The CDR3 covers 12 residues. Per the germline V gene, CDR1 is MNHEY and CDR2 is SVGAGI. The V gene lost 2 bases and the J gene lost 11 bases, with 12 bases spanning the gap. The CDR3 nucleotides read TGTGCCAGCAGTTACCGCGGGGGTAGCGCTTTCTTT. It codes for CASSYRGGSAFF.

This clonotype was seen many times. The V and J genes are TRBV5-1 and TRBJ1-1; D gene uncertain. CDR3 length: 14 residues. Trimming left V 5 bases short and J 0 bases short, with 11 bases between. Germline V gene lookup returns CDR1 SGHRS and CDR2 YFSETQ. CDR3 in amino acids: CASRLTDMNTEAFF. DNA for the CDR3: TGCGCCAGCAGGCTGACTGACATGAACACTGAAGCTTTCTTT.

In its sample, this clonotype was seen many times. This rearrangement joins TRBV5-1 to TRBJ2-5, with D possibly TRBD2 on 5 matching bases. CDR1 SGHRS and CDR2 YFSETQ come from the germline V gene. The CDR3 contains 14 residues. Trimming shortened V by 4 bases and J by 5 bases, and 15 bases separated the two germline ends. CDR3 DNA sequence: TGCGCCAGCAGCGAGGAGGCGACGTGGGAGACCCAGTACTTC. Translating it yields CASSEEATWETQYF.

In this sample, this clonotype turned up many times. The chain links TRBV6-1 to TRBJ2-5, with D possibly called TRBD1 or TRBD2 (6 bases each). Trimming cost V 6 bases and J 1 base, with 18 bases left between them. The CDR3 has 16 residues. The germline CDR1 and CDR2 sequences are MNHNS and SASEGT. The DNA for the CDR3 is TGTGCCAGCAGCCCCCGAGGGGGGCCGTTCCAAGAGACCCAGTACTTC. It is translated as CASSPRGGPFQETQYF.

This clonotype was detected many times. The chain carries TRBV28 and TRBJ2-4; possible D gene TRBD2, 6 bases. This CDR3 spans 13 amino acids. Germline loops: CDR1 MDHEN, CDR2 SYDVKM. V lost 6 bases, J lost 5 bases, and 11 bases lay in between. The CDR3 region has the DNA TGTGCCAGCAGATCTACGGGGGAAAACATTCAGTACTTC. It encodes CASRSTGENIQYF. Based on the CDR3 plus reference TRBV28 and TRBJ2-4, the full variable domain is DVKVTQSSRYLVKRTGEKVFLECVQDMDHENMFWYRQDPGLGLRLIYFSYDVKMKEKGDIPEGYSVSREKKERFSLILESASTNQTSMYLCASRSTGENIQYFGAGTRLSVL.

This clonotype was observed at least ten times. The J gene is TRBJ1-5, the V gene TRBV12-3 or TRBV12-4; D uncertain. The CDR3 has 13 residues. V lost 3 bases to trimming and J lost 9 bases, with 12 bases between them. The CDR3, as DNA: TGTGCCAGCAGTTTTAACGCCGTTGGGCCCCAGCATTTT. The encoded protein is CASSFNAVGPQHF.

This clonotype was seen repeatedly, ten times or more. The chain has TRBV7-3 and TRBJ2-5, with D perhaps being TRBD1 or TRBD2 (5 bases each). This CDR3 is built from 15 residues. CDR1 is SGHTA, CDR2 FQGTGA, per germline. The V end lost 5 bases, the J end lost 4 bases, and 17 bases lay between the germline ends. DNA of the CDR3: TGTGCCAGCAGCCCCCGGGACGCTACCAGAGAGACCCAGTACTTC. Amino acid sequence: CASSPRDATRETQYF.

This clonotype was observed many times. V gene TRBV29-1 combines with J gene TRBJ2-7; D gene ambiguous. CDR3 length: 16 amino acids. Trimming left V 5 bases short and J 5 bases short, with 25 bases between. Germline V lookup: CDR1 SQVTM, CDR2 ANQGSEA. The CDR3 loop reads CSVTPRSERRSNEQYF. The DNA of the CDR3 is TGCAGCGTTACCCCTCGTTCGGAGAGGCGGAGTAACGAGCAGTACTTC.

The rearrangement links TRBV20-1 to TRBJ1-6; tentative D call: TRBD1 (5 bases). The CDR3 has 20 residues. Germline CDR1 DFQATT, CDR2 SNEGSKA (reference sequence). Trimming took 4 bases from V and 2 from J, leaving 27 bases between them. The CDR3 loop is CSAIVRRMDSPGAYNSPLHF. The DNA of the CDR3 is TGCAGTGCTATCGTTCGACGGATGGATTCCCCGGGGGCCTATAATTCACCCCTCCACTTT.

This clonotype has ten or more counts. CDR3 DNA sequence: TGTGCCAGTAGTATCGTCGGGGGAGCGAACACCGGGGAGCTGTTTTTT. This encodes CASSIVGGANTGELFF. The V call is TRBV19, the J call TRBJ2-2, with TRBD2 as a possible D gene (6 bases). The germline CDR1 and CDR2 sequences are LNHDA and SQIVND (reference sequence). The CDR3 length is 16 residues. V gave up 3 bases and J gave up 0 bases, with 11 bases separating them. Together with reference TRBV19 and TRBJ2-2, the CDR3 gives the full variable domain: DGGITQSPKYLFRKEGQNVTLSCEQNLNHDAMYWYRQDPGQGLRLIYYSQIVNDFQKGDIAEGYSVSREKKESFPLTVTSAQKNPTAFYLCASSIVGGANTGELFFGEGSRLTVL.